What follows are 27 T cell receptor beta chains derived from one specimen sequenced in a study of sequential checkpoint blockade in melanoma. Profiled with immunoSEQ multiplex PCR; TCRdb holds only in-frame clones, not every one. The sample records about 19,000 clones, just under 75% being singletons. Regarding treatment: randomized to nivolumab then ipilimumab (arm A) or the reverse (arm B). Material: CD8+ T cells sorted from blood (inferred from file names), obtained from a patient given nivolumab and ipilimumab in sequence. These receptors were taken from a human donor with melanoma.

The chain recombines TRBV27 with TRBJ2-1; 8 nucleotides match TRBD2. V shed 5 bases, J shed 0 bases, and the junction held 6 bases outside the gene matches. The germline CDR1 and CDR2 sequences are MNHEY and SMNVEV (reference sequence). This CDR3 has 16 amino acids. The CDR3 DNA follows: TGTGCCAGCAGTCCCTTAGCGGGGAGCTCCTACAATGAGCAGTTCTTC. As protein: CASSPLAGSSYNEQFF.

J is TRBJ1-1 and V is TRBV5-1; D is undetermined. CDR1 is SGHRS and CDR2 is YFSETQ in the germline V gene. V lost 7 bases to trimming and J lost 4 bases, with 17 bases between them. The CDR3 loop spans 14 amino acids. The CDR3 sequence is CASSSEGLSTEAFF. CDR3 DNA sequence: TGCGCCAGCTCCTCTGAGGGTTTGAGCACTGAAGCTTTCTTT.

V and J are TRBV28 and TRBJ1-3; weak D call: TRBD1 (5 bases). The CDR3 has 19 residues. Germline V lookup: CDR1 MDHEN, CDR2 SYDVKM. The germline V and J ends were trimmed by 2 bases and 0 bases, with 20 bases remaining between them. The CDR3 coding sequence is TGTGCCAGCAGTTTAGAATTCTTGGGCAGGGACTACTCTGGAAACACCATATATTTT. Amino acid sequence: CASSLEFLGRDYSGNTIYF.

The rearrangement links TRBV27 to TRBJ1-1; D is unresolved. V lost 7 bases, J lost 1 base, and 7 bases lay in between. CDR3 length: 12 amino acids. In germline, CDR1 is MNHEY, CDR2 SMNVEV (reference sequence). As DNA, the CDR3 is TGTGCCAGCACCACCGGGAACACTGAAGCTTTCTTT. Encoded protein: CASTTGNTEAFF.

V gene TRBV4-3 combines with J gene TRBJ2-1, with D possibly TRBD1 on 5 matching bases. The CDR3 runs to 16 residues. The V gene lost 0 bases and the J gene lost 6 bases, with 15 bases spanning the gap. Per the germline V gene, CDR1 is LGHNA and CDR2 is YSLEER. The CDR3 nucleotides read TGCGCCAGCAGCCAAGATCGACAGTTCGGGTTCAATGAGCAGTTCTTC. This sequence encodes CASSQDRQFGFNEQFF.

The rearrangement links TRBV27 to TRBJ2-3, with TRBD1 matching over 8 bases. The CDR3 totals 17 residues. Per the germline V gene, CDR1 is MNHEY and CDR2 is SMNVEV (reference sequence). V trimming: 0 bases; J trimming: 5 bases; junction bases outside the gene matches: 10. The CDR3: CASSLSAGGPWQDTQYF. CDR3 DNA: TGTGCCAGCAGTTTATCTGCAGGGGGCCCGTGGCAAGATACGCAGTATTTT.

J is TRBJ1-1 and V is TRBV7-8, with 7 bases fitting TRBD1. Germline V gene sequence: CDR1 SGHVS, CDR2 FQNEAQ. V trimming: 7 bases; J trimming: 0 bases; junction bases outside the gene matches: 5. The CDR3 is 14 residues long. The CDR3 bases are TGTGCCAGCATAGTGGGGACAGTGAACACTGAAGCTTTCTTT. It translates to CASIVGTVNTEAFF.

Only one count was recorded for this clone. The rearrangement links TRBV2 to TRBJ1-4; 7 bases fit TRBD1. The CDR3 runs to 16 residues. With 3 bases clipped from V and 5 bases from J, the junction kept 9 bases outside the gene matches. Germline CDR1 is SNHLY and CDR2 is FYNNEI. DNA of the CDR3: TGTGCCAGCAGTGATGGAACAGGGGTCATCAATGAAAAACTGTTTTTT. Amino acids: CASSDGTGVINEKLFF.

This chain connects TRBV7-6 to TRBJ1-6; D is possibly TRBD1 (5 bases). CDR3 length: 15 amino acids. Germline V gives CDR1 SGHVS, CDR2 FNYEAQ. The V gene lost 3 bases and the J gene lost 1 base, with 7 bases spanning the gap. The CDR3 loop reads CASSLKGSYNSPLHF. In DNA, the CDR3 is TGTGCCAGCAGCTTGAAGGGGTCCTATAATTCACCCCTCCACTTT.

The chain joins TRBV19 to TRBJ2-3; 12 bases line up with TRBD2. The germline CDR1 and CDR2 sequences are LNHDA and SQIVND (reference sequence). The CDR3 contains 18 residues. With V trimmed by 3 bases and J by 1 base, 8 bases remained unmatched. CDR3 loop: CASSIWLAGGPGTDTQYF. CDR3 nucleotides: TGTGCCAGTAGTATTTGGCTAGCGGGGGGGCCTGGCACAGATACGCAGTATTTT.

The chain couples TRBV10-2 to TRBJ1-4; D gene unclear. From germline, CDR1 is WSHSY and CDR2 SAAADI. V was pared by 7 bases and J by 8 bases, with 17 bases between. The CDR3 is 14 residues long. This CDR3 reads CASNAAPEEEKLFF. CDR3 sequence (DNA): TGCGCCAGCAATGCGGCCCCTGAGGAAGAAAAACTGTTTTTT.

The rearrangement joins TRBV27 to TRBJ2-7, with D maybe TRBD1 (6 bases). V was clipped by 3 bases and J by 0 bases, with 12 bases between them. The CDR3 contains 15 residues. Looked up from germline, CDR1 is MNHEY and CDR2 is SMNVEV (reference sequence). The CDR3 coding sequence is TGTGCCAGCAGTTTCCAGGTGGACAGCTCCTACGAGCAGTACTTC. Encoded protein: CASSFQVDSSYEQYF.

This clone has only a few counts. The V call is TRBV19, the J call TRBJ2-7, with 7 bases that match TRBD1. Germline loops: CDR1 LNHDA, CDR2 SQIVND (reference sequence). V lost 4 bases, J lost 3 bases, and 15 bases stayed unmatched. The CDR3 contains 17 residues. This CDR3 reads CASSTTRLGDSYYEQYF. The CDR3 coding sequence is TGTGCCAGTAGTACAACAAGACTTGGGGACAGTTACTACGAGCAGTACTTC.

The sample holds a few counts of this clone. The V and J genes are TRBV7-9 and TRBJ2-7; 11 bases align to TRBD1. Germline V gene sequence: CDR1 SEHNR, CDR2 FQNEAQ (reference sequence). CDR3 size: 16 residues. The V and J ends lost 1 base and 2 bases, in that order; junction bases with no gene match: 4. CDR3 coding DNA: TGTGCCAGCAGCTTAGGAGGGACAGGGGGGACCTACGAGCAGTACTTC. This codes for CASSLGGTGGTYEQYF.

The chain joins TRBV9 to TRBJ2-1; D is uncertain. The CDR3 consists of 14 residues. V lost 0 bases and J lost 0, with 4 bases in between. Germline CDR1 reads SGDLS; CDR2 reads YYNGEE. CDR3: CASSVGSSYNEQFF. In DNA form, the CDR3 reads TGTGCCAGCAGCGTAGGTAGCTCCTACAATGAGCAGTTCTTC.

The CDR3 nucleotides are TGTGCCAGCAGCCCGACAGGGGAAGAGACCCAGTACTTC. Its translation is CASSPTGEETQYF. The rearrangement links TRBV27 to TRBJ2-5; 8 bases fit TRBD1. This CDR3 has 13 residues. CDR1 is MNHEY, CDR2 SMNVEV, per germline (reference sequence). Trimming removed 6 bases from V and 3 bases from J; junction bases left unmatched: 3.

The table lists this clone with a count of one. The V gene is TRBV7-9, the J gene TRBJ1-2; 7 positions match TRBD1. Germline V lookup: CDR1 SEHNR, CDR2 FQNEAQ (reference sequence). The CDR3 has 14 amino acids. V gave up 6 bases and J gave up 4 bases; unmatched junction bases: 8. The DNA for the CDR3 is TGTGCCAGCAGTCCCACCGACAGGGCCTATGGCTACACCTTC. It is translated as CASSPTDRAYGYTF.

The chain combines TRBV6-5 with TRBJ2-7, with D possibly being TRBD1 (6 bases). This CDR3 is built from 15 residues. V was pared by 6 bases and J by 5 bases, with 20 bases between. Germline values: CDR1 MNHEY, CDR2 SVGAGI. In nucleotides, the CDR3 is TGTGCCAGCAGCCAACAGGGAATGTTTATTAACGAGCAGTACTTC. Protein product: CASSQQGMFINEQYF.

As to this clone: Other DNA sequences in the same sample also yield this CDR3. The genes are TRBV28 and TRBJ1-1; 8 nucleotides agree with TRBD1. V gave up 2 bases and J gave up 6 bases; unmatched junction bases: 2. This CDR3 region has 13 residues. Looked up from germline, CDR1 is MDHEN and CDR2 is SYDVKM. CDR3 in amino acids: CASSLTGGAEAFF. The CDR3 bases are TGTGCCAGCAGTTTAACAGGGGGGGCTGAAGCTTTCTTT. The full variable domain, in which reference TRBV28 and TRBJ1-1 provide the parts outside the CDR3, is DVKVTQSSRYLVKRTGEKVFLECVQDMDHENMFWYRQDPGLGLRLIYFSYDVKMKEKGDIPEGYSVSREKKERFSLILESASTNQTSMYLCASSLTGGAEAFFGQGTRLTVV.

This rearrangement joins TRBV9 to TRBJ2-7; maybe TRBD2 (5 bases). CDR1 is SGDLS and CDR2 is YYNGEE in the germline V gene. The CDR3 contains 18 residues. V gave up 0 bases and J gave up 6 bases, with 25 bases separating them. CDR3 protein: CASSVDPLQGGTFGEQYF. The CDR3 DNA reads TGTGCCAGCAGCGTAGATCCCCTCCAAGGAGGAACCTTCGGCGAGCAGTACTTC.

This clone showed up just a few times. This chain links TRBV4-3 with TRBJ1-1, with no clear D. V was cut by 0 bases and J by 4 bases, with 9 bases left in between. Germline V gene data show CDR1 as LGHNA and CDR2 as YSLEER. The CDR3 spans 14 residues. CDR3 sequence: CASSQDTGSTEAFF. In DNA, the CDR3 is TGCGCCAGCAGCCAAGATACGGGGTCCACTGAAGCTTTCTTT.

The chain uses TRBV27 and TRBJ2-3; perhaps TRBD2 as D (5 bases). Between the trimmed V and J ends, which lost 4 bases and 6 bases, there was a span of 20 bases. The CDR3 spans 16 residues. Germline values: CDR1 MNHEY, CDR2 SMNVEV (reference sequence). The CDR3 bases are TGTGCCAGCAGTTGGGCAGGAGGCCATCTTACGGATACGCAGTATTTT. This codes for CASSWAGGHLTDTQYF.

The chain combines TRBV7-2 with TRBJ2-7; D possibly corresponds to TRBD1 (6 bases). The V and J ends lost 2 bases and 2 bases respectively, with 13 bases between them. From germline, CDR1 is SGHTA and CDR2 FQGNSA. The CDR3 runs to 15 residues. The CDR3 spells CASSLFQGMTYEQYF. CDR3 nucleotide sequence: TGTGCCAGCAGCTTATTCCAGGGGATGACCTACGAGCAGTACTTC.

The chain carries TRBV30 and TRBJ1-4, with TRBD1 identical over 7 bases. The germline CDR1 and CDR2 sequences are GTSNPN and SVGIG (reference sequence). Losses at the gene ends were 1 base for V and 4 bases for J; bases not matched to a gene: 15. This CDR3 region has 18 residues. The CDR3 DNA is TGTGCCTGGAGTGAGGTGGGAGCCTCGGACAGGTTTAATGAAAAACTGTTTTTT. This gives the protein CAWSEVGASDRFNEKLFF.

The CDR3 nucleotides are TGTGCCAGCAGCTTGCAACAGGGGCCCCCTCTTGGCTACACCTTC. Translation gives CASSLQQGPPLGYTF. This chain uses TRBV5-6 with TRBJ1-2, with 7 bases aligning to TRBD1. Germline V gene sequence: CDR1 SGHDT, CDR2 YYEEEE. V trimming: 1 base; J trimming: 7 bases; junction bases outside the gene matches: 10. The CDR3 loop spans 15 amino acids.

CDR3 in amino acids: CASSPRDSYYEQYF. The CDR3 DNA sequence: TGCGCCAGCAGTCCCCGGGACAGCTACTACGAGCAGTACTTC. V usage is TRBV10-1 and J usage is TRBJ2-5, with 7 bases fitting TRBD1. The DNA end favors TRBJ2-7, so the J call may be wrong. CDR3 length: 14 residues. CDR1 and CDR2 (germline): WNHNN, SYGVQD (reference sequence).

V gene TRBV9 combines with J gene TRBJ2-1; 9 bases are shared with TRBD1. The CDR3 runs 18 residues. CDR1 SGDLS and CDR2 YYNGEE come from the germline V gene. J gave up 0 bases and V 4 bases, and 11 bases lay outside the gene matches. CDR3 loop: CASSFRGTGSFSYNEQFF. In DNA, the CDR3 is TGTGCCAGCAGCTTCAGGGGGACAGGGTCTTTCTCCTACAATGAGCAGTTCTTC.